The T cell receptor (beta chain) under discussion was sequenced for a study of cytomegalovirus exposure and HLA in healthy donors. Losses at the gene ends were 8 bases for V and 9 bases for J; bases not matched to a gene: 10. This CDR3 spans 13 amino acids. Germline CDR1 reads MNHNY; CDR2 reads SVGAGI (reference sequence). Turning to this clone: Its cognate antigen is unknown.

The PCR ran on 60 Vbeta and 13 Jbeta primers. This table comes from immunoSEQ multiplex PCR, and its TCRdb copy is limited to in-frame clones, with some not included. This table has about 92,000 clones, about 84% appearing once. Overall study findings and caveats: Presence/absence analyses assumed roughly uniform sequencing depth across donors, which may not hold. Fewer N-insertions than the 666-donor mean were reportedly shown by an Asian-associated ancestry cluster in a later analysis.

The receptor was isolated from a girl aged 2 to 9 in good health and CMV-seropositive. The chain is built from TRBV6-6 and TRBJ2-1; 7 bases fit TRBD2. Sample: PBMCs. In DNA form, the CDR3 reads TGTGCCAGCTTGGCGGGAGCGGTCGGTGAGCAGTTCTTC. Amino acids: CASLAGAVGEQFF.